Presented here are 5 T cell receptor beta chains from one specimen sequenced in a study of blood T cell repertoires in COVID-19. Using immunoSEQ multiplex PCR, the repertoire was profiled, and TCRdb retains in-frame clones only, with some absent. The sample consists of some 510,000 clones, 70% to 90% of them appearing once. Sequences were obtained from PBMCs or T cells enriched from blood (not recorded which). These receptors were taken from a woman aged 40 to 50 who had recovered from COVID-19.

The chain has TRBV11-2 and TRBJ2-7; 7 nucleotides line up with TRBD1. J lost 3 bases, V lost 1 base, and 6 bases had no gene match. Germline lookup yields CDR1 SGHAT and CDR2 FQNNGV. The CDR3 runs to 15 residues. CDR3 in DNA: TGTGCCAGCAGCTTAGGGACAGGAAGAAACTACGAGCAGTACTTC. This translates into CASSLGTGRNYEQYF. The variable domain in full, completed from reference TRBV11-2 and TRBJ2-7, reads EAGVAQSPRYKIIEKRQSVAFWCNPISGHATLYWYQQILGQGPKLLIQFQNNGVVDDSQLPKDRFSAERLKGVDSTLKIQPAKLEDSAVYLCASSLGTGRNYEQYFGPGTRLTVT.

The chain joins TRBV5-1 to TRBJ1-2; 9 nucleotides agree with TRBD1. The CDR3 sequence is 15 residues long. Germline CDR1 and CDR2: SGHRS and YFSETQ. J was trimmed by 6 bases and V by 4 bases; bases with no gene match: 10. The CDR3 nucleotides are TGCGCCAGCAGCGATCTCGTACAGGGGGCGAATGGCTACACCTTC. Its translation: CASSDLVQGANGYTF.

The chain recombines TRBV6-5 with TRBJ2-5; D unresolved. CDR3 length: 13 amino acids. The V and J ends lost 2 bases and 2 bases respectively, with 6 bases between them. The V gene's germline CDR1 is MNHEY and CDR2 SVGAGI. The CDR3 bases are TGTGCCAGCAGTTACCAGATACAAGAGACCCAGTACTTC. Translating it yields CASSYQIQETQYF.

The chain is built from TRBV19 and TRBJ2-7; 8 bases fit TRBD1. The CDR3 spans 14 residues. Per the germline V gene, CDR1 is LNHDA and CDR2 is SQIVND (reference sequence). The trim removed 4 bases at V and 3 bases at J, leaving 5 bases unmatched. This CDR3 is CASSTRDRFYEQYF. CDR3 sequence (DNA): TGTGCCAGTAGTACCCGGGACAGGTTCTACGAGCAGTACTTC.

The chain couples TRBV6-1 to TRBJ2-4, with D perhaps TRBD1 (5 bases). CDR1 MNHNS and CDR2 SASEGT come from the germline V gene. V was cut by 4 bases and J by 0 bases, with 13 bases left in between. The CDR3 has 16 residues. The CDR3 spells CASSGLGVLAKNIQYF. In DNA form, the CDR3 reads TGTGCCAGCAGTGGATTAGGGGTACTAGCCAAAAACATTCAGTACTTC.